The 14 T cell receptor beta chains below were found in one sample sequenced in a study of T cell repertoires in cytomegalovirus infection. MiXCR was run by TCRdb on the reads, yielding one entry per CDR3 protein. In the table there are 400,000 or so distinct CDR3 sequences, less than 20% of which are singletons. Sequenced: PBMCs. The receptor source for this set is a human donor in good health (CMV status not recorded). Some clones in this sample may be carry-over from other donors' samples.

This clonotype was found many times. V usage is TRBV7-2 and J usage is TRBJ2-7; D is uncertain. V lost 5 bases and J lost 1, with 9 bases in between. Germline values: CDR1 SGHTA, CDR2 FQGNSA. The CDR3 extends over 13 amino acids. In nucleotides, the CDR3 is TGTGCCAGCAGCAGGCCCGAATCCTACGAGCAGTACTTC. As protein: CASSRPESYEQYF.

There are a few counts of this clonotype. The gene calls are TRBV12-3 or TRBV12-4 and TRBJ2-5; no definite D call. With 5 bases removed from V and 9 bases from J, the gap between germline ends came to 10 bases. The CDR3 extends over 11 amino acids. The CDR3 DNA sequence: TGTGCCAGCAGTCTGGCGGAAGCCCAGTACTTC. It translates to CASSLAEAQYF.

A few counts support this clonotype. The chain combines TRBV4-2 with TRBJ2-3; 8 bases are a match to TRBD2. Germline assignment: CDR1 LGHNA and CDR2 YNFKEQ. The CDR3 is 16 residues long. V shed 0 bases, J shed 1 base, and the junction held 3 bases outside the gene matches. CDR3: CASSQEEAGGTDTQYF. Written as DNA, the CDR3 is TGTGCCAGCAGCCAAGAAGAAGCGGGGGGCACAGATACGCAGTATTTT.

The V gene is TRBV5-1, the J gene TRBJ1-4, with 11 positions matching TRBD1. From germline, CDR1 is SGHRS and CDR2 YFSETQ. The CDR3 contains 15 residues. Trimming cost V 2 bases and J 8 bases; bases outside gene matches: 5. This chain's CDR3 is CASSFPGQGGEKLFF. The DNA for the CDR3 is TGCGCCAGCAGCTTTCCGGGACAGGGGGGCGAAAAACTGTTTTTT. The variable domain in full, completed from reference TRBV5-1 and TRBJ1-4, reads KAGVTQTPRYLIKTRGQQVTLSCSPISGHRSVSWYQQTPGQGLQFLFEYFSETQRNKGNFPGRFSGRQFSNSRSEMNVSTLELGDSALYLCASSFPGQGGEKLFFGSGTQLSVL.

This clonotype was seen a few times. The chain has TRBV20-1 and TRBJ2-1; 9 bases are shared with TRBD2. The CDR3 sequence is 14 residues long. The germline V gene encodes CDR1 DFQATT and CDR2 SNEGSKA (reference sequence). The J segment lost 8 bases and the V segment lost 3 bases, leaving 8 bases of the junction unmatched. The CDR3 spells CSASTAGGPYEQFF. The CDR3 bases are TGCAGTGCTAGCACGGCGGGAGGGCCATATGAGCAGTTCTTC.

The rearrangement uses TRBV5-4 and TRBJ2-7, with 7 bases matching TRBD1. The germline V gene has CDR1 SGHNT and CDR2 YYREEE (reference sequence). The CDR3 consists of 14 residues. J was trimmed by 2 bases and V by 3 bases; bases with no gene match: 5. The CDR3 nucleotides read TGTGCCAGCAGCTCCCGGGACAGCCCCTACGAGCAGTACTTC. The encoded protein is CASSSRDSPYEQYF. Looking up the rest from reference TRBV5-4 and TRBJ2-7 gives the full variable domain: ETGVTQSPTHLIKTRGQQVTLRCSSQSGHNTVSWYQQALGQGPQFIFQYYREEENGRGNFPPRFSGLQFPNYSSELNVNALELDDSALYLCASSSRDSPYEQYFGPGTRLTVT.

This clonotype has a count of ten or more. CDR3 nucleotide sequence: TGTGCCAGCAGCCCCCGGGACTTTACAGGCCCCCTCCACTTT. Its translation: CASSPRDFTGPLHF. The gene calls are TRBV7-9 and TRBJ1-6, with a possible D match to TRBD1 (5 bases). V was cut by 5 bases and J by 13 bases, with 18 bases left in between. Germline V CDR1 and CDR2: SEHNR, FQNEAQ (reference sequence). The CDR3 consists of 14 residues.

V is TRBV27 and J is TRBJ2-7, with D unclear. The germline V gene has CDR1 MNHEY and CDR2 SMNVEV (reference sequence). V dropped 7 bases and J dropped 2 bases, with 15 bases sitting between them. There are 14 residues in the CDR3. This CDR3 is CASTSLMDPYEQYF. Written as DNA, the CDR3 is TGTGCCAGCACAAGCCTGATGGACCCCTACGAGCAGTACTTC.

This clonotype was detected ten times or more. This chain connects TRBV7-2 to TRBJ2-7; D tentatively reads TRBD1 or TRBD2 (6 bases each). V lost 1 base and J 0 bases, leaving 7 bases between the germline ends. Germline V lookup: CDR1 SGHTA, CDR2 FQGNSA. The CDR3 runs 14 residues. The CDR3 protein is CASSLEGGSYEQYF. Here the CDR3 DNA reads TGTGCCAGCAGCTTAGAGGGGGGCTCCTACGAGCAGTACTTC.

In its sample, this clonotype was seen many times. The V call is TRBV7-8, the J call TRBJ1-1, with TRBD1 as a possible D gene (6 bases). Trimming left V 5 bases short and J 5 bases short, with 12 bases between. Germline V gene lookup returns CDR1 SGHVS and CDR2 FQNEAQ. This CDR3 has 13 amino acids. CDR3 protein: CASSLQGWTEAFF. CDR3 coding DNA: TGTGCCAGCAGCCTACAGGGATGGACTGAAGCTTTCTTT.

A few counts support this clonotype. The chain carries TRBV20-1 and TRBJ2-1, with 7 bases lining up with TRBD2. V shed 1 base and J 2 bases; nucleotides not matched to a gene: 8. CDR1 and CDR2 from the germline V gene are DFQATT and SNEGSKA (reference sequence). The CDR3 runs to 16 residues. CDR3 bases: TGCAGTGCTAGAGCGGGCGGGGGAGAGACCTACAATGAGCAGTTCTTC. Protein: CSARAGGGETYNEQFF.

This clonotype has ten or more counts. V gene TRBV10-2 combines with J gene TRBJ1-1, with 8 bases matching TRBD1. Germline lookup yields CDR1 WSHSY and CDR2 SAAADI. The trim removed 6 bases at V and 1 base at J, leaving 4 bases unmatched. The CDR3 has 14 residues. DNA of the CDR3: TGCGCCAGCAGGACAGGGGCCAAGAACACTGAAGCTTTCTTT. This codes for CASRTGAKNTEAFF.

With regard to this clonotype: A much bigger clone sits one base away, suggesting this may be a read error. The chain combines TRBV7-2 with TRBJ2-6, with a possible D match to TRBD1 (5 bases). Germline CDR1 SGHTA, CDR2 FQGNSA. The CDR3 consists of 15 residues. For the CDR3, the DNA is TGTGCCAGCAGCTTATATCACTCTGGGGCCAACGTCCTGATTTTC. Its protein product is CASSLYHSGANVLIF.

This clonotype showed up just a few times. The chain combines TRBV12-3 or TRBV12-4 with TRBJ2-2; 7 bases fit TRBD1. V was clipped by 6 bases and J by 5 bases; unmatched bases: 12. The CDR3 is 16 residues long. This chain's CDR3 is CASRPSRGRRTGELFF. The CDR3 nucleotides read TGTGCCAGCAGACCCTCAAGGGGGCGTAGGACCGGGGAGCTGTTTTTT.